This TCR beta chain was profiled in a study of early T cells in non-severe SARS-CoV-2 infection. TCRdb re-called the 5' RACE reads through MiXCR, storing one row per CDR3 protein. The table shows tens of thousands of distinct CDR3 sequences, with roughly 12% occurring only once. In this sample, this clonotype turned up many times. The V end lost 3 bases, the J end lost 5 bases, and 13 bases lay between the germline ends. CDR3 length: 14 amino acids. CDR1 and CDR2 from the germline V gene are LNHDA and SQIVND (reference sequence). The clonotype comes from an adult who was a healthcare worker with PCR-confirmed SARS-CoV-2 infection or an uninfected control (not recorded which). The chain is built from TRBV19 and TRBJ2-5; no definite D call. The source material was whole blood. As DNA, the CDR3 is TGTGCCAGTAGTATCTCGCCTAGTGATGAGACCCAGTACTTC. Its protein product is CASSISPSDETQYF.